The T cell receptor beta chain described here comes from a study of blood T cell repertoires in COVID-19 (dated by TCRdb to the early 2020s). With respect to the entire study: Samples covering the acute and convalescent phases of COVID-19 were provided by collaborators in the United States, Italy and Spain. The prospective study material was composed of cDNA or gDNA derived from T cells, B-cell-depleted T cells, or PBMCs. The dataset comprised deeply sampled blood TCRbeta repertoires from subjects exposed to, actively infected with, or recovered from COVID-19. The repertoires were released in a freely available public database intended as a resource for research on the immune response to SARS-CoV-2. The samples were drawn from the first 160 participants of the ongoing ImmuneRACE study and from about 1,200 subjects provided by 6 global collaborators. Sample metadata almost always included a de-identified subject ID, COVID-19 status, age in years and sex. Where available, HLA class I and class II types were obtained from metadata supplied by the sample provider rather than from assay-based typing.

V is cut by 0 bases and J by 5 bases, and the space between the germline ends is 11 bases. CDR1 is given as SGHNT and CDR2 as YYREEE, both from the germline V gene (reference sequence). From its cysteine to its phenylalanine, the CDR3 spans 14 amino acids. The CDR3 DNA has 42 bases and is translated from base 1. General findings and caveats noted by the study authors: How much clinical and demographic metadata was included differed by source and by participant, and the metadata was provided uncurated.

The collaborating institutions used their own protocols to collect whole blood in K2EDTA tubes. For TCRbeta analysis, collaborators shipped samples as frozen whole blood, isolated PBMCs, or DNA extracted from either of those sample types. With regard to this clone: Its antigen is not yet known. It has no much larger one-base neighbor in the sample; base qualities were not kept.

TCRbeta CDR3 regions were amplified from genomic DNA using the immunoSEQ Assay, a bias-controlled multiplex PCR. The paper's data handling went like this. The number of nucleated cells in each sample was estimated from the amplification of reference gene primers within the assay. To quantify the absolute abundance of each unique TCRbeta CDR3 rearrangement, sequence reads were collapsed and filtered. For each sample, productive Simpson clonality was calculated as the square root of Simpson's diversity index across productive rearrangements. TCRdb stores this immuneACCESS table with in-frame sequences only. Part of the clones is absent; in the studies checked, under half of the shortfall reflects unresolved V genes, and no reason is known for the rest. The V and J calls and clone size come from that table; D and trimming were worked out from the DNA. The sample data list about 220,000 clones, and 80% of these were observed just once. About 13% of the sample belongs to the ten largest clones.

The chain couples TRBV5-4 to TRBJ1-1; the D gene is possibly TRBD1, with 5 bases matching. The sequence was obtained from a human donor in a cohort sampled during active COVID-19. Sequencing was carried out using peripheral blood. The CDR3 here reads CASSLESGQTEAFF. The sequenced DNA is TGTGCCAGCAGCTTGGAATCAGGGCAGACTGAAGCTTTCTTT.